Below are 21 T cell receptor beta chains sequenced from a single sample in a study of vaccination and CD4 T cells after COVID-19. With the Oncomine TCR Beta short-read assay, DNA from cultured CD4+ T cells was sequenced. TCRdb re-called the PCR reads with MiXCR, one entry per CDR3 protein. This table holds about 17,000 distinct CDR3 sequences, around two fifths found once. For these receptors, no antigen is known. Treatment denoted: approximately nine-day PBMC culture with coronavirus spike peptide pools or control peptides (ViraFEST assay). The source material was CD4+ T cells from blood, cultured in vitro, sampled after SARS-CoV-2 vaccination. The receptors come from a human donor who had recovered from COVID-19.

This clonotype was counted between two and nine times. The CDR3 here is CSADPGQGVFYNEQFF. CDR3 DNA: TGCAGTGCTGACCCGGGACAGGGAGTTTTCTACAATGAGCAGTTCTTC. The V call is TRBV20-1, the J call TRBJ2-1; TRBD1 agrees at 9 bases. The length of the CDR3 is 16 residues. Per the germline V gene, CDR1 is DFQATT and CDR2 is SNEGSKA (reference sequence). After removal of 5 bases from V and 3 bases from J, the junction contained 11 bases not matched to a gene.

This rearrangement joins TRBV2 to TRBJ2-7, with D perhaps TRBD1 (5 bases). Trimming removed 0 bases from V and 6 bases from J, with 18 bases in between. CDR1 is SNHLY and CDR2 is FYNNEI in the germline V gene. The CDR3 is made up of 16 amino acids. The CDR3 loop is CASSEALFEAGFEQYF. The DNA of the CDR3 is TGTGCCAGCAGTGAAGCGCTATTTGAAGCAGGGTTCGAGCAGTACTTC.

This CDR3 is CASSDGGAKNIQYF. The DNA for the CDR3 is TGTGCCAGCAGTGACGGGGGAGCCAAAAACATTCAGTACTTC. The chain joins TRBV6-1 to TRBJ2-4; D is perhaps TRBD2 (6 bases). Trimming stripped 3 bases from V and 0 bases from J, with 6 bases between. CDR1 is MNHNS, CDR2 SASEGT, per germline. The CDR3 runs to 14 residues.

V gene TRBV2 combines with J gene TRBJ2-1; 12 positions agree with TRBD2. The V gene's germline CDR1 is SNHLY and CDR2 FYNNEI. Germline trimming cut 5 bases from V and 9 bases from J; bases unmatched to any gene: 8. This CDR3 is built from 15 residues. The CDR3 DNA follows: TGTGCCAGCAGTTCTCCTAGCGGGAGGGCCGCTGAGCAGTTCTTC. Protein sequence: CASSSPSGRAAEQFF.

The chain links TRBV20-1 to TRBJ1-5; D may be TRBD1 (5 bases). V dropped 3 bases and J dropped 7 bases, with 16 bases sitting between them. This CDR3 has 14 residues. Germline loops: CDR1 DFQATT, CDR2 SNEGSKA (reference sequence). CDR3 sequence: CSASSGYEGQPQHF. The CDR3 DNA is TGCAGTGCTAGTTCCGGGTATGAGGGGCAGCCCCAGCATTTT.

The chain couples TRBV2 to TRBJ2-7, with D possibly being TRBD2 (5 bases). The CDR3 covers 11 residues. CDR1 is SNHLY and CDR2 is FYNNEI in the germline V gene. V was clipped by 6 bases and J by 5 bases, with 8 bases between them. CDR3 nucleotides: TGTGCCAGCAGCACCGGGGACGAGCAGTACTTC. Its protein is CASSTGDEQYF.

The chain employs TRBV6-2 or TRBV6-3 and TRBJ2-1, with TRBD2 identical over 9 bases. The CDR3 has 16 residues. Per the germline V gene, CDR1 is MNHEY and CDR2 is SVGEGT. V shed 2 bases and J 4 bases; nucleotides not matched to a gene: 6. The CDR3 sequence: CASSYGLAGRYNEQFF. The CDR3 DNA reads TGTGCCAGCAGTTACGGTCTAGCGGGAAGGTACAATGAGCAGTTCTTC.

The gene calls are TRBV12-3 or TRBV12-4 and TRBJ2-2; 11 bases align to TRBD2. V was pared by 5 bases and J by 3 bases, with 2 bases of the junction left unmatched. This CDR3 has 15 amino acids. In DNA, the CDR3 is TGTGCCAGCAGTGTTAGCGGGAGGGACACCGGGGAGCTGTTTTTT. Translating gives CASSVSGRDTGELFF.

This chain uses TRBV28 with TRBJ1-5; tentatively, D is TRBD1 (5 bases). Per germline, CDR1 MDHEN and CDR2 SYDVKM. The CDR3 sequence is 15 residues long. V was clipped by 4 bases and J by 5 bases, with 15 bases between them. Written as DNA, the CDR3 is TGTGCCAGCAGTTCGGGACTCACGTACGATCAGCCCCAGCATTTT. Encoded protein: CASSSGLTYDQPQHF.

J is TRBJ2-2 and V is TRBV5-1, with 11 bases identical to TRBD2. J gave up 1 base and V 2 bases, and 4 bases lay outside the gene matches. The germline V gene encodes CDR1 SGHRS and CDR2 YFSETQ. This CDR3 is 17 amino acids long. The CDR3 sequence is CASSFSGLAGNTGELFF. CDR3 coding DNA: TGCGCCAGCAGCTTTTCTGGACTAGCGGGGAACACCGGGGAGCTGTTTTTT.

This chain uses TRBV20-1 with TRBJ1-1, with D perhaps TRBD1 (6 bases). The V end lost 0 bases, the J end lost 6 bases, and 20 bases lay between the germline ends. The CDR3 covers 16 residues. CDR1 is DFQATT and CDR2 is SNEGSKA in the germline V gene (reference sequence). DNA of the CDR3: TGCAGTGCTAGAGATCTCGACAGGCAAGTCAGCGCTGAAGCTTTCTTT. Translated, it gives CSARDLDRQVSAEAFF.

In its sample, this clonotype was seen a few times. This chain connects TRBV15 to TRBJ2-2; a weak D match, TRBD2 (6 bases). The V and J ends lost 8 bases and 2 bases respectively, with 15 bases between them. The CDR3 loop spans 15 amino acids. Germline V gene data show CDR1 as LNHNV and CDR2 as YYDKDF (reference sequence). The CDR3 is CATSLPTSNTGELFF. The CDR3 coding sequence is TGTGCCACCTCCCTCCCCACTAGCAACACCGGGGAGCTGTTTTTT.

This clonotype was seen a handful of times. CDR3 bases: TGTGCCAGTAACGACAGGGCTGATCAGCCCCAGCATTTT. Its translation: CASNDRADQPQHF. This chain joins TRBV19 and TRBJ1-5, with TRBD1 identical over 7 bases. The trim removed 7 bases at V and 5 bases at J, leaving 5 bases unmatched. Germline V CDR1 and CDR2: LNHDA, SQIVND (reference sequence). The CDR3 totals 13 residues.

This clonotype was recorded only once. This sequence joins TRBV28 and TRBJ1-5; D gene ambiguous. The germline V gene has CDR1 MDHEN and CDR2 SYDVKM. CDR3 length: 13 residues. The V gene lost 2 bases and the J gene lost 7 bases, with 9 bases spanning the gap. The CDR3 reads CASSLRPGQPQHF. In DNA, the CDR3 is TGTGCCAGCAGTTTACGGCCCGGGCAGCCCCAGCATTTT.

This chain links TRBV20-1 with TRBJ2-2; 9 bases agree with TRBD1. This CDR3 has 12 amino acids. Trimming cost V 6 bases and J 8 bases; bases outside gene matches: 4. CDR1 and CDR2 (germline): DFQATT, SNEGSKA (reference sequence). In nucleotides, the CDR3 is TGCAGTGCCTGGGACAGGGCTGGGGAGCTGTTTTTT. This gives the protein CSAWDRAGELFF.

This clonotype was detected only a few times. The CDR3 DNA reads TGCAGTGCTAGAGAAACAGGCGGAAAAGGCCAGCCCCAGCATTTT. This sequence encodes CSARETGGKGQPQHF. This sequence joins TRBV20-1 and TRBJ1-5, with D perhaps matching TRBD1 (5 bases). With 0 bases removed from V and 7 bases from J, the gap between germline ends came to 16 bases. There are 15 residues in the CDR3. Germline V gene lookup returns CDR1 DFQATT and CDR2 SNEGSKA (reference sequence).

There are a few counts of this clonotype. This chain links TRBV20-1 with TRBJ2-7, with a tentative D call TRBD1 (6 bases). This CDR3 is built from 12 residues. Trimming took 3 bases from V and 3 from J, leaving 9 bases between them. The germline CDR1 and CDR2 sequences are DFQATT and SNEGSKA (reference sequence). The CDR3 region is CSASRGIYEQYF. The CDR3 nucleotides are TGCAGTGCTAGTAGGGGGATCTACGAGCAGTACTTC.

This clonotype was seen only a few times. The V and J genes are TRBV4-1 and TRBJ1-5; D is ambiguous. The germline V and J ends were trimmed by 3 bases and 0 bases, with 12 bases remaining between them. Germline V gives CDR1 MGHRA, CDR2 YSYEKL. The CDR3 has 16 amino acids. The chain's CDR3 is CASSHYLGYSNQPQHF. In DNA, the CDR3 is TGCGCCAGCAGCCACTACTTAGGGTATAGCAATCAGCCCCAGCATTTT.

The gene calls are TRBV7-3 and TRBJ2-5, with D unclear. The CDR3 spans 13 residues. Trimming stripped 1 base from V and 2 bases from J, with 5 bases between. The germline V gene encodes CDR1 SGHTA and CDR2 FQGTGA. The CDR3 sequence is CASSLNMQETQYF. The CDR3 DNA reads as TGTGCCAGCAGCTTAAATATGCAAGAGACCCAGTACTTC.

V and J are TRBV6-2 or TRBV6-3 and TRBJ2-7, with 8 nucleotides matching TRBD2. Trimming took 0 bases from V and 3 from J; bases not matched to a gene: 7. Germline-derived CDR1 and CDR2 are MNHEY and SVGEGT. The CDR3 is 16 amino acids. The CDR3 loop reads CASSYSIISGNYEQYF. Here the CDR3 DNA reads TGTGCCAGCAGTTACTCGATTATTAGCGGGAACTACGAGCAGTACTTC.

V and J are TRBV21-1 and TRBJ2-7; the table's D call, TRBD2, was not checked against the DNA. TRBV21-1 is given as a pseudogene. The CDR3 is made up of 14 amino acids. CDR3 DNA: TGTGCCAGCAGCAACTGGGCGGGAGGCTACGAGCAGTACTTC. The encoded protein is CASSNWAGGYEQYF.